This is a list of T cell receptor beta chains from one sample in a study of T cell responses to AZD1222 COVID-19 vaccine. Using immunoSEQ multiplex PCR, the repertoire was profiled, and TCRdb retains in-frame clones only, with some absent. The sample records more than 85,000 clones, approximately 90% being singletons. The source was peripheral blood, collected on day 0 of AZD1222 vaccination. The receptors here all came from an adult in good health. CDR3s include the opening cysteine and the closing phenylalanine or tryptophan. Each record gives: CDR3 length, V gene, D gene, J gene, clone size, CDR3 protein, CDR3 DNA. The D gene is left open where the match is weak. Clone size appears in some rows only: once, few, many, or a class for an expanded clone.

len: 13
v_gene: TRBV11-2
d_gene: NA
j_gene: TRBJ1-1
abundance: NA
CDR3aa: CASSSTEFTEAFF
CDR3nt: TGTGCCAGCAGCTCGACAGAATTCACTGAAGCTTTCTTT

len: 13
v_gene: TRBV29-1
d_gene: NA
j_gene: TRBJ1-2
abundance: NA
CDR3aa: CSVDSQGGYGYTF
CDR3nt: TGCAGCGTTGATAGTCAGGGCGGCTATGGCTACACCTTC

len: 14
v_gene: TRBV5-5
d_gene: NA
j_gene: TRBJ1-6
abundance: NA
CDR3aa: CATQLTVYNSPLHF
CDR3nt: TGTGCCACCCAGTTGACGGTCTATAATTCACCCCTCCACTTT

len: 15
v_gene: TRBV5-4
d_gene: NA
j_gene: TRBJ2-6
abundance: few
CDR3aa: CASSLDSSGANVLTF
CDR3nt: TGTGCCAGCAGCCTCGACAGCTCTGGGGCCAACGTCCTGACTTTC

len: 15
v_gene: TRBV5-4
d_gene: TRBD2
j_gene: TRBJ2-7
abundance: NA
CDR3aa: CASSATSGGRYEQYF
CDR3nt: TGTGCCAGCAGCGCCACTAGCGGGGGCCGCTACGAGCAGTACTTC

len: 16
v_gene: TRBV10-3
d_gene: NA
j_gene: TRBJ1-5
abundance: NA
CDR3aa: CAISEKGGDINQPQHF
CDR3nt: TGTGCCATCAGTGAGAAAGGAGGGGATATCAATCAGCCCCAGCATTTT

len: 14
v_gene: TRBV7-3
d_gene: NA
j_gene: TRBJ2-2
abundance: NA
CDR3aa: CASSWDFNTGELFF
CDR3nt: TGTGCCAGCAGCTGGGACTTCAACACCGGGGAGCTGTTTTTT

len: 13
v_gene: TRBV12-3/TRBV12-4
d_gene: TRBD1
j_gene: TRBJ1-2
abundance: once
CDR3aa: CASSLGQGTGYTF
CDR3nt: TGTGCCAGCAGTCTCGGACAGGGCACGGGCTACACCTTC

len: 15
v_gene: TRBV19
d_gene: TRBD1
j_gene: TRBJ1-1
abundance: once
CDR3aa: CASSLGTVLDTEAFF
CDR3nt: TGTGCCAGTAGTCTCGGGACAGTCCTGGACACTGAAGCTTTCTTT

len: 15
v_gene: TRBV6-5
d_gene: NA
j_gene: TRBJ1-5
abundance: NA
CDR3aa: CASRGNSKGNQPQHF
CDR3nt: TGTGCCAGCAGGGGGAACAGCAAGGGCAATCAGCCCCAGCATTTT

len: 13
v_gene: TRBV6-5
d_gene: NA
j_gene: TRBJ1-1
abundance: NA
CDR3aa: CASSYLRNTEAFF
CDR3nt: TGTGCCAGCAGTTACCTGAGGAACACTGAAGCTTTCTTT

len: 16
v_gene: TRBV7-3
d_gene: TRBD2
j_gene: TRBJ2-5
abundance: NA
CDR3aa: CASSLRSQRGEETQYF
CDR3nt: TGTGCCAGCAGCCTAAGGAGCCAGCGGGGGGAAGAGACCCAGTACTTC

len: 15
v_gene: TRBV9
d_gene: TRBD2
j_gene: TRBJ2-1
abundance: NA
CDR3aa: CASSVLAGGPSEQFF
CDR3nt: TGTGCCAGCAGCGTTTTAGCGGGAGGGCCGAGTGAGCAGTTCTTC

len: 14
v_gene: TRBV2
d_gene: TRBD2
j_gene: TRBJ2-7
abundance: NA
CDR3aa: CASLAGRGSYEQYF
CDR3nt: TGTGCCAGTCTAGCGGGGAGAGGCTCCTACGAGCAGTACTTC

len: 13
v_gene: TRBV25-1
d_gene: NA
j_gene: TRBJ2-3
abundance: once
CDR3aa: CASSEGSGDTQYF
CDR3nt: TGTGCCAGCAGTGAAGGGAGCGGAGATACGCAGTATTTT

len: 12
v_gene: TRBV3-1/TRBV3-2
d_gene: TRBD1
j_gene: TRBJ1-1
abundance: NA
CDR3aa: CASSHGQGRAFF
CDR3nt: TGTGCCAGCAGCCATGGACAGGGGCGGGCTTTCTTT

len: 15
v_gene: TRBV27
d_gene: NA
j_gene: TRBJ1-1
abundance: few
CDR3aa: CASSLRPGSNTEAFF
CDR3nt: TGTGCCAGCAGTTTAAGGCCAGGGAGTAACACTGAAGCTTTCTTT

len: 18
v_gene: TRBV5-1
d_gene: TRBD1
j_gene: TRBJ1-2
abundance: once
CDR3aa: CASSRPGQSGILNYGYTF
CDR3nt: TGCGCCAGCAGCCGACCGGGACAGTCTGGAATCCTTAACTATGGCTACACCTTC

len: 14
v_gene: TRBV19
d_gene: TRBD1
j_gene: TRBJ1-4
abundance: NA
CDR3aa: CASSARGPNEKLFF
CDR3nt: TGTGCCAGTAGTGCGAGGGGGCCTAATGAAAAACTGTTTTTT

len: 15
v_gene: TRBV7-8
d_gene: NA
j_gene: TRBJ1-6
abundance: NA
CDR3aa: CASSPGPWGDSPLHF
CDR3nt: TGTGCCAGCAGCCCCGGTCCTTGGGGGGATTCACCCCTCCACTTT

len: 13
v_gene: TRBV12-3/TRBV12-4
d_gene: TRBD1
j_gene: TRBJ1-3
abundance: NA
CDR3aa: CASGDRVGNTIYF
CDR3nt: TGTGCCAGCGGGGACAGGGTTGGAAACACCATATATTTT

len: 14
v_gene: TRBV6-6
d_gene: NA
j_gene: TRBJ2-5
abundance: NA
CDR3aa: CASSYISIQETQYF
CDR3nt: TGTGCCAGCAGTTACATCTCAATCCAAGAGACCCAGTACTTC

len: 13
v_gene: TRBV28
d_gene: NA
j_gene: TRBJ1-2
abundance: NA
CDR3aa: CASSSPGGYGYTF
CDR3nt: TGTGCCAGCAGTTCCCCGGGGGGCTATGGCTACACCTTC

len: 16
v_gene: TRBV3-1/TRBV3-2
d_gene: TRBD1
j_gene: TRBJ1-5
abundance: NA
CDR3aa: CASSQAPDRDNQPQHF
CDR3nt: TGTGCCAGCAGCCAAGCACCGGACAGGGACAATCAGCCCCAGCATTTT

len: 15
v_gene: TRBV5-1
d_gene: NA
j_gene: TRBJ2-1
abundance: once
CDR3aa: CASSFPGQGYNEQFF
CDR3nt: TGCGCCAGCAGCTTCCCAGGACAAGGGTACAATGAGCAGTTCTTC

len: 20
v_gene: TRBV7-6
d_gene: TRBD2
j_gene: TRBJ2-3
abundance: NA
CDR3aa: CASSLSRSGISREGRDTQYF
CDR3nt: TGTGCCAGCAGCTTATCCCGGTCGGGCATATCGAGGGAGGGCCGAGATACGCAGTATTTT

len: 13
v_gene: TRBV11-2
d_gene: TRBD1
j_gene: TRBJ2-1
abundance: NA
CDR3aa: CASSKDRDSEQFF
CDR3nt: TGTGCCAGCAGTAAGGACAGGGATAGTGAGCAGTTCTTC

len: 14
v_gene: TRBV7-2
d_gene: NA
j_gene: TRBJ1-5
abundance: NA
CDR3aa: CASTTGGGNQPQHF
CDR3nt: TGTGCCAGCACTACGGGGGGCGGCAATCAGCCCCAGCATTTT

len: 12
v_gene: TRBV28
d_gene: NA
j_gene: TRBJ2-7
abundance: NA
CDR3aa: CASRPSQYEQYF
CDR3nt: TGTGCCAGCAGGCCCTCTCAATACGAGCAGTACTTC

len: 13
v_gene: TRBV19
d_gene: NA
j_gene: TRBJ2-3
abundance: NA
CDR3aa: CASSPGGTDTQYF
CDR3nt: TGTGCCAGTAGTCCGGGCGGCACAGATACGCAGTATTTT

len: 15
v_gene: TRBV5-6
d_gene: TRBD2
j_gene: TRBJ2-1
abundance: once
CDR3aa: CASSLMTSGYNEQFF
CDR3nt: TGTGCCAGCAGCTTGATGACTAGCGGGTACAATGAGCAGTTCTTC

len: 12
v_gene: TRBV24-1
d_gene: NA
j_gene: TRBJ1-2
abundance: NA
CDR3aa: CATSDLRDGYTF
CDR3nt: TGTGCCACCAGTGATTTAAGGGATGGCTACACCTTC

len: 13
v_gene: TRBV30
d_gene: TRBD1
j_gene: TRBJ2-3
abundance: NA
CDR3aa: CAWSVKGASSQYF
CDR3nt: TGTGCCTGGAGTGTAAAGGGGGCCAGCTCGCAGTATTTT

len: 15
v_gene: TRBV10-3
d_gene: TRBD1
j_gene: TRBJ1-5
abundance: once
CDR3aa: CAISGQGYSNQPQHF
CDR3nt: TGTGCCATCAGCGGACAGGGTTATAGCAATCAGCCCCAGCATTTT

len: 16
v_gene: TRBV6-5
d_gene: TRBD2
j_gene: TRBJ2-1
abundance: NA
CDR3aa: CASSSYSGRAIDEQFF
CDR3nt: TGTGCCAGCAGTTCCTATAGCGGGAGGGCCATCGATGAGCAGTTCTTC

len: 15
v_gene: TRBV7-3
d_gene: TRBD1
j_gene: TRBJ1-1
abundance: NA
CDR3aa: CASSPLDRGNTEAFF
CDR3nt: TGTGCCAGCAGCCCCCTGGACAGGGGGAACACTGAAGCTTTCTTT

len: 15
v_gene: TRBV16
d_gene: TRBD1
j_gene: TRBJ1-4
abundance: NA
CDR3aa: CASSQNRGLDEKLFF
CDR3nt: TGTGCCAGCAGCCAAAACAGGGGGCTGGATGAAAAACTGTTTTTT

len: 13
v_gene: TRBV7-9
d_gene: TRBD2
j_gene: TRBJ2-5
abundance: NA
CDR3aa: CASSRTSQETQYF
CDR3nt: TGTGCCAGCAGCCGGACTAGTCAAGAGACCCAGTACTTC

len: 14
v_gene: TRBV29-1
d_gene: NA
j_gene: TRBJ1-2
abundance: NA
CDR3aa: CSVGLQGRGYGYTF
CDR3nt: TGCAGCGTTGGTCTCCAGGGGAGGGGCTATGGCTACACCTTC

len: 17
v_gene: TRBV27
d_gene: TRBD2
j_gene: TRBJ2-7
abundance: few
CDR3aa: CASSLWGGRLAGVEQYF
CDR3nt: TGTGCCAGCAGTTTATGGGGAGGTCGACTAGCGGGAGTTGAGCAGTACTTC

len: 14
v_gene: TRBV5-4
d_gene: TRBD1
j_gene: TRBJ2-7
abundance: NA
CDR3aa: CASTQTGGSYEQYF
CDR3nt: TGTGCCAGCACCCAGACAGGGGGCTCTTACGAGCAGTACTTC

len: 15
v_gene: TRBV27
d_gene: TRBD2
j_gene: TRBJ2-1
abundance: NA
CDR3aa: CASSPSGLAYNEQFF
CDR3nt: TGTGCCAGCAGTCCTTCGGGACTAGCCTACAATGAGCAGTTCTTC

len: 17
v_gene: TRBV9
d_gene: NA
j_gene: TRBJ1-6
abundance: NA
CDR3aa: CASSEEGALTLYSPLHF
CDR3nt: TGTGCCAGCAGCGAGGAAGGGGCCCTAACACTGTATTCACCCCTCCACTTT

len: 17
v_gene: TRBV28
d_gene: TRBD1
j_gene: TRBJ1-5
abundance: NA
CDR3aa: CASSFGWGGTANQPQHF
CDR3nt: TGTGCCAGCAGTTTCGGGTGGGGGGGGACAGCAAATCAGCCCCAGCATTTT

len: 14
v_gene: TRBV20-1
d_gene: TRBD1
j_gene: TRBJ2-2
abundance: NA
CDR3aa: CSASRTGTTGELFF
CDR3nt: TGCAGTGCTAGTAGGACAGGGACCACCGGGGAGCTGTTTTTT

len: 14
v_gene: TRBV27
d_gene: NA
j_gene: TRBJ2-1
abundance: few
CDR3aa: CASSLRATYNEQFF
CDR3nt: TGTGCCAGCAGTTTAAGGGCAACCTACAATGAGCAGTTCTTC

len: 12
v_gene: TRBV29-1
d_gene: TRBD1
j_gene: TRBJ1-5
abundance: NA
CDR3aa: CSVRTGRQPQHF
CDR3nt: TGCAGCGTCCGGACAGGGAGGCAGCCCCAGCATTTT

len: 14
v_gene: TRBV5-1
d_gene: NA
j_gene: TRBJ1-3
abundance: NA
CDR3aa: CASSSGLSGNTIYF
CDR3nt: TGCGCCAGCAGCTCGGGGCTCTCTGGAAACACCATATATTTT

len: 14
v_gene: TRBV7-3
d_gene: TRBD2
j_gene: TRBJ2-3
abundance: NA
CDR3aa: CASSSGGATDTQYF
CDR3nt: TGTGCCAGCAGCTCCGGGGGGGCGACAGATACGCAGTATTTT

len: 13
v_gene: TRBV7-8
d_gene: TRBD1
j_gene: TRBJ2-7
abundance: NA
CDR3aa: CASSSAGGYEQYF
CDR3nt: TGTGCCAGCAGCTCGGCAGGGGGCTACGAGCAGTACTTC

len: 14
v_gene: TRBV20-1
d_gene: NA
j_gene: TRBJ2-7
abundance: NA
CDR3aa: CSASNVRGHYEQYF
CDR3nt: TGCAGTGCTAGTAATGTCCGGGGGCACTACGAGCAGTACTTC

len: 13
v_gene: TRBV2
d_gene: TRBD1
j_gene: TRBJ2-5
abundance: NA
CDR3aa: CASSGTGGETQYF
CDR3nt: TGTGCCAGCAGTGGGACAGGGGGCGAGACCCAGTACTTC

len: 13
v_gene: TRBV9
d_gene: NA
j_gene: TRBJ1-1
abundance: NA
CDR3aa: CASSDSMNTEAFF
CDR3nt: TGTGCCAGCAGCGACAGTATGAACACTGAAGCTTTCTTT

len: 13
v_gene: TRBV15
d_gene: NA
j_gene: TRBJ1-5
abundance: NA
CDR3aa: CATSRTRDQPQHF
CDR3nt: TGTGCCACCAGCAGGACCAGGGATCAGCCCCAGCATTTT

len: 16
v_gene: TRBV6-4
d_gene: NA
j_gene: TRBJ1-1
abundance: NA
CDR3aa: CASSVDHRVGNTEAFF
CDR3nt: TGTGCCAGCAGTGTGGACCACAGGGTCGGGAACACTGAAGCTTTCTTT

len: 13
v_gene: TRBV27
d_gene: NA
j_gene: TRBJ2-1
abundance: NA
CDR3aa: CASSLFGLNEQFF
CDR3nt: TGTGCCAGCAGTTTATTTGGGTTGAATGAGCAGTTCTTC

len: 16
v_gene: TRBV18
d_gene: NA
j_gene: TRBJ2-1
abundance: NA
CDR3aa: CASSPGLGARINEQFF
CDR3nt: TGTGCCAGCTCCCCAGGGTTGGGGGCAAGAATCAATGAGCAGTTCTTC

len: 16
v_gene: TRBV11-3
d_gene: TRBD2
j_gene: TRBJ2-1
abundance: NA
CDR3aa: CASSPTSGGSYNEQFF
CDR3nt: TGTGCCAGCAGCCCCACTAGCGGGGGGTCCTACAATGAGCAGTTCTTC

len: 17
v_gene: TRBV19
d_gene: TRBD2
j_gene: TRBJ2-2
abundance: NA
CDR3aa: CASTKTSGGARAGELFF
CDR3nt: TGTGCCAGTACCAAGACTAGCGGGGGGGCCCGGGCCGGGGAGCTGTTTTTT

len: 18
v_gene: TRBV19
d_gene: NA
j_gene: TRBJ1-3
abundance: NA
CDR3aa: CASTKRPAGTASGNTIYF
CDR3nt: TGTGCCAGTACCAAACGCCCGGCAGGGACGGCCTCTGGAAACACCATATATTTT